This TCR beta chain comes out of a study of neurological immune-mediated disorders. As for the study in general: Relapsing-remitting forms accounted for 31 of the 34 multiple sclerosis patients and secondary progressive forms for 3.

This clonotype was counted ten times or more. This CDR3 spans 16 amino acids. Germline V lookup: CDR1 PRHDT, CDR2 FYEKMQ (reference sequence). Trimming removed 5 bases from V and 9 bases from J; junction bases left unmatched: 16. TCRdb redid the calling of the 5' RACE reads with MiXCR, one entry per CDR3 protein. The profile shows approximately 86,000 distinct CDR3 sequences, around 2.6% of them singletons. This TCR derives from a woman aged 25-40 years with multiple sclerosis. The chain carries TRBV13 and TRBJ2-3; TRBD2 aligns across 8 bases. Sequenced: PBMCs. The CDR3 region has the DNA TGTGCCAGCAGCCCCCGAACGAGAGCGGGGGCCGGGACGCAGTATTTT. Translation gives CASSPRTRAGAGTQYF.